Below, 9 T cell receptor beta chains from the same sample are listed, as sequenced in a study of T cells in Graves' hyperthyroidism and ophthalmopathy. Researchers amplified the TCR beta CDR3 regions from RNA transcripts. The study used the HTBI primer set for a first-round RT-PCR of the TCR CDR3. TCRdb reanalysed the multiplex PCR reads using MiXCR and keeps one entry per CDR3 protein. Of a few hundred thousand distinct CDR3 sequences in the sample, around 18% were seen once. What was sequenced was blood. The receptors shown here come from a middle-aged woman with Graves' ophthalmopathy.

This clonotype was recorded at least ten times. The CDR3 is CSASGSQETQYF. The CDR3 DNA sequence: TGCAGTGCTAGCGGCAGCCAAGAGACCCAGTACTTC. The chain links TRBV20-1 to TRBJ2-5; D uncertain. Germline V lookup: CDR1 DFQATT, CDR2 SNEGSKA (reference sequence). The CDR3 has 12 residues. V was shortened by 3 bases and J by 1 base, with 6 bases between the two germline ends.

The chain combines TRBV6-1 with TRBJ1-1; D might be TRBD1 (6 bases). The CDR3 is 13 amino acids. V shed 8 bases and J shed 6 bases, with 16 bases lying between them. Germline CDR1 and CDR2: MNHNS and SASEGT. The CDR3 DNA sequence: TGTGCCAGCTCGGGACATGTAGCGTCTGAAGCTTTCTTT. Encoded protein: CASSGHVASEAFF.

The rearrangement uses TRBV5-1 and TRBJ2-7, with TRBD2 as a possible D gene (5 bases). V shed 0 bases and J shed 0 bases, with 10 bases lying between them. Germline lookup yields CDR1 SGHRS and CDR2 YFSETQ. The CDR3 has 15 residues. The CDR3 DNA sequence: TGCGCCAGCAGCTTGGCAGGAGGTCGCTCCTACGAGCAGTACTTC. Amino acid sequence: CASSLAGGRSYEQYF.

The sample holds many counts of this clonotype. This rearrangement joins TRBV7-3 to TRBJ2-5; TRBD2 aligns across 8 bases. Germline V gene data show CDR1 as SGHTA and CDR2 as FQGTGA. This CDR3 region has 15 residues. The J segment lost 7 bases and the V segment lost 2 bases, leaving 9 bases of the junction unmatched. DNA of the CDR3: TGTGCCAGCAGCTTATATCCGGGAGGGGGGGGGACCCAGTACTTC. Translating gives CASSLYPGGGGTQYF.

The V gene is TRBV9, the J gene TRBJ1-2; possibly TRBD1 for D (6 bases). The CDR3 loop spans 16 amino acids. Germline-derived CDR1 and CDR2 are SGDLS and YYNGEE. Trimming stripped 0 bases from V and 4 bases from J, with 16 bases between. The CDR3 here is CASSVDWTATGYGYTF. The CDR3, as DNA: TGTGCCAGCAGCGTAGATTGGACAGCTACAGGCTATGGCTACACCTTC.

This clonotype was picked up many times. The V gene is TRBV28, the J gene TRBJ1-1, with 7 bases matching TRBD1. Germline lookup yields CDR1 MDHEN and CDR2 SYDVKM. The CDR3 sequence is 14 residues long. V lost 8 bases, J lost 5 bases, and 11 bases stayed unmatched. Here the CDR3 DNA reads TGTGCCAGCCGAAAACCAGGGGGAAAAACTGAAGCTTTCTTT. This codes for CASRKPGGKTEAFF.

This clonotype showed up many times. In DNA, the CDR3 is TGTGCCAGTAGTATGGAACTAATTAGCAATCAGCCCCAGCATTTT. Protein: CASSMELISNQPQHF. The V and J genes are TRBV19 and TRBJ1-5; D is uncertain. Trimming stripped 3 bases from V and 0 bases from J, with 9 bases between. The CDR3 consists of 15 residues. Germline assignment: CDR1 LNHDA and CDR2 SQIVND (reference sequence).

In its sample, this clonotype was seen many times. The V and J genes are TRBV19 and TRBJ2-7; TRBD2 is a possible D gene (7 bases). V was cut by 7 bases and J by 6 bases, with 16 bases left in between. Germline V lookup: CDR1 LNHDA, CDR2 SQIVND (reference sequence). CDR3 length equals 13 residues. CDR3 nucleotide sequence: TGTGCCAGTACCGCCCTCGGGGGGCGCGAGCAGTACTTC. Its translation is CASTALGGREQYF. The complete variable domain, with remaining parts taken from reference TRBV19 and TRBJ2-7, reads DGGITQSPKYLFRKEGQNVTLSCEQNLNHDAMYWYRQDPGQGLRLIYYSQIVNDFQKGDIAEGYSVSREKKESFPLTVTSAQKNPTAFYLCASTALGGREQYFGPGTRLTVT.

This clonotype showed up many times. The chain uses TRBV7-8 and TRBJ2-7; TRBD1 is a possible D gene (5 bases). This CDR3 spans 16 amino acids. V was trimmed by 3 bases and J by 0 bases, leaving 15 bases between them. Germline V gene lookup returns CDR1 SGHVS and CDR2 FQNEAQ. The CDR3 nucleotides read TGTGCCAGCAGCTTTCGTAGGGGTTTAGGCTCCTACGAGCAGTACTTC. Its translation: CASSFRRGLGSYEQYF.